This TCR beta chain was obtained from a study of regulatory T cells in long-lasting Graves disease. This clonotype has just a few counts. Its antigen remains unidentified. Study-wide points: Sharing of public clonotypes was greater in persistent patients (2,741) than in new patients (around 890). Less diverse TCR repertoires were seen in persistent Graves' patients than in newly diagnosed ones.

Trimming cost V 2 bases and J 3 bases; bases outside gene matches: 13. This CDR3 is built from 20 residues. In germline, CDR1 is LGHDT, CDR2 YNNKEL (reference sequence). Libraries of TCR beta came from iRepertoire HTBI primers plus Arm-PCR of CDR3 regions. TCRdb recomputed calls from the multiplex PCR reads with MiXCR, one row per CDR3 protein. The sample yields a few hundred thousand distinct CDR3 sequences, approximately 15% seen once. Time point: newly diagnosed GD, antithyroid drugs for less than 3 months. PBMCs were the source of the RNA used for TCR sequencing. The sample was also reused in another study, on T cells in Graves' hyperthyroidism and ophthalmopathy. In that study: Graves' hyperthyroidism showing no ophthalmopathy progression within 18 months was considered stable.

The V and J genes are TRBV3-1 and TRBJ2-4; 13 positions match TRBD2. This material consisted of peripheral blood mononuclear cells (PBMCs), taken at new diagnosis, from a patient treated with antithyroid drugs. This receptor was identified in a woman aged 45-65 years with Graves disease. In DNA form, the CDR3 reads TGTGCCAGCAGCCAAAAAACGGGGACTAGCGGGGAGAGGAGCAAAAACATTCAGTACTTC. Translation gives CASSQKTGTSGERSKNIQYF. The full variable domain, completed using reference TRBV3-1 and TRBJ2-4, is DTAVSQTPKYLVTQMGNDKSIKCEQNLGHDTMYWYKQDSKKFLKIMFSYNNKELIINETVPNRFSPKSPDKAHLNLHINSLELGDSAVYFCASSQKTGTSGERSKNIQYFGAGTRLSVL.